Each of the 4 T cell receptor beta chains below was sequenced from the same sample in a study of vaccination effects on CD4 cells after COVID-19. Expansion of antigen-specific CD4+ T cells with viral peptide pools was carried out by the ViraFEST assay before sequencing. Following culture for roughly 10 days, CD4+ T cells were isolated. It was two doses of either the BNT162b2 or mRNA-1273 vaccine that participants received. Repertoires were generated with immunoSEQ multiplex PCR, while TCRdb's copy carries only in-frame clones and drops some. The sample contains just under 60,000 clones, approximately 78% of which appear only once. Their antigens are not known. The material sequenced was CD4+ T cells from PBMCs cultured with HCoV-OC43 spike peptides, taken after COVID-19 vaccination. Described subset: HCoV-OC43 spike overlapping peptide pool stimulation. These receptors all come from a human donor who received a COVID-19 vaccine.

This chain links TRBV7-2 with TRBJ2-5; D is perhaps TRBD1 or TRBD2 (5 bases each). Germline lookup yields CDR1 SGHTA and CDR2 FQGNSA. V shed 3 bases and J shed 1 base, with 9 bases lying between them. This CDR3 comprises 14 residues. The CDR3 sequence is CASSFGDPQETQYF. CDR3 nucleotide sequence: TGTGCCAGCAGCTTCGGGGACCCCCAAGAGACCCAGTACTTC. Full variable domain (remainder filled in from reference TRBV7-2 and TRBJ2-5): GAGVSQSPSNKVTEKGKDVELRCDPISGHTALYWYRQSLGQGLEFLIYFQGNSAPDKSGLPSDRFSAERTGGSVSTLTIQRTQQEDSAVYLCASSFGDPQETQYFGPGTRLLVL.

The chain employs TRBV5-3 and TRBJ2-7, with TRBD1 as a possible D gene (5 bases). TRBV5-3 falls under the ORF class, with uncertain function. This CDR3 region has 15 residues. The CDR3 sequence: CPTNFNRIRVGEQYV. CDR3 DNA: TGTCCCACGAATTTTAACAGGATAAGGGTCGGAGAGCAGTACGTC.

The chain joins TRBV6-6 to TRBJ2-5, with 7 bases matching TRBD1. Trimming removed 7 bases from V and 6 bases from J; junction bases left unmatched: 11. The CDR3 extends over 14 amino acids. Germline V lookup: CDR1 MNHNY, CDR2 SVGAGI (reference sequence). The CDR3 loop is CASISPGQKKTQYF. The CDR3 DNA reads as TGTGCCAGCATTTCCCCGGGACAGAAGAAGACCCAGTACTTC.

The chain uses TRBV6-2 or TRBV6-3 and TRBJ1-5; D not certain. Germline values: CDR1 MNHEY, CDR2 SVGEGT. The CDR3 spans 16 residues. V was clipped by 4 bases and J by 0 bases, with 13 bases between them. CDR3 sequence: CASSSVNLYSNQPQHF. The CDR3 DNA reads as TGTGCCAGCAGTTCGGTGAACCTATATAGCAATCAGCCCCAGCATTTT.